This TCR beta chain was obtained from a study of cytomegalovirus exposure and HLA in healthy donors. As for the study in general: Genotyping showed around 81% of 398 donors falling in the Caucasian-associated ancestry cluster. Study-wide results and caveats: Reported findings show TCR beta sequences accurately forecast HLA-A and HLA-B alleles in most subjects. It emerged from a later analysis that several of the most significant clusters appeared to be linked to common viral pathogens. A likely sequencing artifact accounted for one observed cluster of highly shared sequence variants.

V dropped 0 bases and J dropped 0 bases, with 18 bases sitting between them. CDR3 length equals 19 residues. Looked up from germline, CDR1 is LGHNA and CDR2 is YSLEER. Notes on this clone: Its matching antigen is unknown.

It was with 60 Vbeta and 13 Jbeta primers that the PCR ran. Sequenced by immunoSEQ multiplex PCR; TCRdb stores in-frame clones only, minus some. Found here are about 150,000 clones, more than 75% of them singletons; the top ten hold less than 2.5%. This receptor was identified in a woman under 30 in good health and CMV-seronegative. The rearrangement uses TRBV4-3 and TRBJ2-1; a weak D match, TRBD2 (6 bases). The sample consisted of PBMCs. The CDR3 loop reads CASSQDLSYLALSYNEQFF. DNA of the CDR3: TGCGCCAGCAGCCAAGATTTATCATATCTAGCGCTCTCCTACAATGAGCAGTTCTTC.